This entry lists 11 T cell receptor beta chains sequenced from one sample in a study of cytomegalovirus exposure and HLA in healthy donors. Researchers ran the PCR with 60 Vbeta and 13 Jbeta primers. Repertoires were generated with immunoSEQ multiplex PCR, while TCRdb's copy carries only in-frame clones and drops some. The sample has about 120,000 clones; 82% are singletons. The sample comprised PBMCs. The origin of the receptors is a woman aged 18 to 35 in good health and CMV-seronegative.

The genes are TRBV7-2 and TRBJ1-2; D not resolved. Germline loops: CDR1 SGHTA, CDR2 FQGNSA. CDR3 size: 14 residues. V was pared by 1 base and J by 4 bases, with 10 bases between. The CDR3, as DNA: TGTGCCAGCAGCTTAGATGCCAGAAGCTATGGCTACACCTTC. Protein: CASSLDARSYGYTF.

The CDR3 DNA sequence: TGCGCCAGCAGCTTCGCGATGACTAGCGGGAATACGGATGAGCAGTTCTTC. Protein product: CASSFAMTSGNTDEQFF. The chain links TRBV5-1 to TRBJ2-1; 11 bases are shared with TRBD2. The germline V gene encodes CDR1 SGHRS and CDR2 YFSETQ. The trim removed 2 bases at V and 8 bases at J, leaving 12 bases unmatched. The CDR3 is made up of 17 amino acids.

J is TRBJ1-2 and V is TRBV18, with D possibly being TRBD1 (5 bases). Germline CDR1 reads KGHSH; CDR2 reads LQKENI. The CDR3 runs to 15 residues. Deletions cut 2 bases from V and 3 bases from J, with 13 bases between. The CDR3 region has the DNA TGTGCCAGCTCACCAACGACGGAGGGGTACTATGGCTACACCTTC. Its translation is CASSPTTEGYYGYTF.

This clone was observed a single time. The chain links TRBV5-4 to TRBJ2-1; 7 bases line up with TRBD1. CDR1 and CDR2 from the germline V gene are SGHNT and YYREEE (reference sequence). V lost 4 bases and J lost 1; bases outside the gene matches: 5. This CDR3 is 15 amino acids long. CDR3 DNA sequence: TGTGCCAGCAGCCACGGGACAGCTTCCTACAATGAGCAGTTCTTC. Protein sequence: CASSHGTASYNEQFF.

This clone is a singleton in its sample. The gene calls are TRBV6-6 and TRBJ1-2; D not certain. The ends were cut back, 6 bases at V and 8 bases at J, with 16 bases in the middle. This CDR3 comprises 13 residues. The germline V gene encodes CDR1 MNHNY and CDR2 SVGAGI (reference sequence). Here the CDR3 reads CASSPPLTEGYTF. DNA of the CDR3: TGTGCCAGCAGCCCCCCCCTCACTGAGGGCTACACCTTC.

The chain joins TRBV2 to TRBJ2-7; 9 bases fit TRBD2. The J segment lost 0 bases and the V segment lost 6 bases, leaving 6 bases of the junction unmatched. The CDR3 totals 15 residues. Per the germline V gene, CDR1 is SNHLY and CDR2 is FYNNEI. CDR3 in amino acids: CASRPLTSGSYEQYF. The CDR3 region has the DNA TGTGCCAGCAGACCCCTGACTAGCGGCTCCTACGAGCAGTACTTC.

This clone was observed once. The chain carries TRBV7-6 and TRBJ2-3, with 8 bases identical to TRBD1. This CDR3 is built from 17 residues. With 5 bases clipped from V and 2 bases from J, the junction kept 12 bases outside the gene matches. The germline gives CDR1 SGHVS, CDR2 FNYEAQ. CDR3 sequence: CASSIGPGTGYTDTQYF. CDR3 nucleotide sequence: TGTGCCAGCAGCATTGGCCCCGGGACAGGATACACAGATACGCAGTATTTT.

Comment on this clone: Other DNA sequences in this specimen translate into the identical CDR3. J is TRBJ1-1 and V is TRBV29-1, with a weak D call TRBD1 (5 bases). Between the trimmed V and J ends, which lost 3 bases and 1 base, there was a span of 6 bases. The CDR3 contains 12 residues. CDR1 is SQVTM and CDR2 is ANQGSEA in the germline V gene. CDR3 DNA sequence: TGCAGCGTTGAGGGGCAGAACACTGAAGCTTTCTTT. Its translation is CSVEGQNTEAFF.

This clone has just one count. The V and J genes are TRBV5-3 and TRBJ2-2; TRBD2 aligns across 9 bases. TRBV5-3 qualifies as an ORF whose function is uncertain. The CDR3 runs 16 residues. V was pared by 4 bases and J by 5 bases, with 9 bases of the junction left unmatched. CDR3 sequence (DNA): TGTGCCAGAAGCCTACGGCGGGAGGGCCCAACCGGGGAGCTGTTTTTT. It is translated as CARSLRREGPTGELFF.

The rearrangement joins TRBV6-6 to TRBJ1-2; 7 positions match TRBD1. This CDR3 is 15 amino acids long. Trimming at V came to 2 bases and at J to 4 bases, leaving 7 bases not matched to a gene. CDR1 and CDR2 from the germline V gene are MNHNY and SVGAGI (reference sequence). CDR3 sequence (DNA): TGTGCCAGCAGTTACCCCACCACAGGGGCCTATGGCTACACCTTC. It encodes CASSYPTTGAYGYTF.

CDR3 coding DNA: TGCGCCAGCAGCCAACTAGCGGGAGTGGAGCAGTTCTTC. This gives the protein CASSQLAGVEQFF. The chain couples TRBV4-1 to TRBJ2-1; 10 bases fit TRBD2. V dropped 2 bases and J dropped 10; count of bases not matched to a gene: 2. This CDR3 contains 13 residues. Germline V lookup: CDR1 MGHRA, CDR2 YSYEKL.